This paragraph reports one T cell receptor beta chain. This entry belongs to a study of blood T cell repertoires in COVID-19. Recruits, aged roughly 18 to 100 years, lived in 24 US areas. Researchers sorted participants into cohorts using their self-reported clinical history. No more than 2 weeks before study entry, exposed participants had met a case of COVID-19. Study processing details: How many nucleated cells were present was estimated from reference gene primer amplification. The table came from immunoSEQ multiplex PCR; TCRdb's copy has only in-frame clones and leaves some out. V and J calls and clone size are as listed in that table; D and trimming were resolved from the DNA. The table lists about 260,000 clones, over 80% of them singletons. The clonotype was recovered from a woman in her thirties or forties who had been exposed to COVID-19. What was sequenced was PBMCs or T cells enriched from blood (not recorded which).

The CDR3 region is CATSRGFGLAGGYEQYF. As DNA, the CDR3 is TGTGCCACCAGCAGAGGATTCGGACTAGCGGGGGGTTACGAGCAGTACTTC. V and J are TRBV15 and TRBJ2-7; TRBD2 matches at 14 bases. The ends lost 1 base at V and 4 bases at J; junction bases unmatched: 6. The germline gives CDR1 LNHNV, CDR2 YYDKDF (reference sequence). The CDR3 covers 17 residues.